These T cell receptor beta chains were read from a single sample in a study of cytomegalovirus exposure and HLA in healthy donors. Only in-frame clones appear in the TCRdb table, and some are missing; sequencing was by immunoSEQ multiplex PCR. Among 180,000 or so clones, approximately 87% were seen once, and the ten largest hold roughly 1.5%. Sequenced: PBMCs. The receptor source for this set is a woman aged 25 to 39 in good health and CMV-seronegative. CDR3s include the opening cysteine and the closing phenylalanine or tryptophan. Fields, in order: J gene, clone size, D gene, V gene, CDR3 DNA, CDR3 protein. A D gene is named only where the DNA matches it firmly. A clone size is listed for some rows: how often the clone was seen (once, few, many), or a class if it is expanded.

TRBJ1-1,.,.,TRBV5-1,TGCGCCAGCAGCGGGTTGTCGGGCACTGAAGCTTTCTTT,CASSGLSGTEAFF
TRBJ2-2,.,.,TRBV6-5,TGTGCCAGCAGTTTCTCGACAGTCGGGGAGCTGTTTTTT,CASSFSTVGELFF
TRBJ1-1,.,.,TRBV18,TGTGCCAGCTCGCAAACGGGTGGGGGCGGAGACACTGAAGCTTTCTTT,CASSQTGGGGDTEAFF
TRBJ2-1,.,TRBD1,TRBV27,TGTGCCAGCAAGGCCGGGACAGGGGGTGGTGAGCAGTTCTTC,CASKAGTGGGEQFF
TRBJ1-6,.,TRBD1,TRBV5-4,TGTGCCAGCAGGTGGTCCGGGACAGGGGTTTCACCCCTCCACTTT,CASRWSGTGVSPLHF
TRBJ2-1,.,.,TRBV29-1,TGCAGCGTTGTTTGGCCGGGGGACTTATACAATGAGCAGTTCTTC,CSVVWPGDLYNEQFF
TRBJ1-4,.,.,TRBV29-1,TGCAGCGTATCCGGCAGGGGTGAAAAACTGTTTTTT,CSVSGRGEKLFF
TRBJ2-1,.,.,TRBV6-5,TGTGCCAGCAATGGACCAAAAGCGGATGAGCAGTTCTTC,CASNGPKADEQFF
TRBJ2-1,.,TRBD1,TRBV27,TGTGCCAGCAGCTGGACAGGGGGGAATGAGCAGTTCTTC,CASSWTGGNEQFF
TRBJ2-7,.,.,TRBV5-1,TGCGCCAGCAGAGCGGACAGCTCCTACGAGCAGTACTTC,CASRADSSYEQYF
TRBJ1-4,few,TRBD1,TRBV2,TGTGCCAGCTTTGGTCGACAGGGCGGCGAAAAACTGTTTTTT,CASFGRQGGEKLFF
TRBJ1-5,.,TRBD1,TRBV19,TGTGCCAGTATAGGGACAGGTAATAATCAGCCCCAGCATTTT,CASIGTGNNQPQHF
TRBJ2-1,once,TRBD1,TRBV6-5,TGTGCCAGCAGTTACTTACGAGGGGGCGTGGAAAATGAGCAGTTCTTC,CASSYLRGGVENEQFF
TRBJ2-5,.,.,TRBV15,TGTGCCACCAGCGCCCGGGACTACCAAGAGACCCAGTACTTC,CATSARDYQETQYF
TRBJ2-3,.,.,TRBV27,TGTGCCAGCAGTGTGAAGGGGACTTACACAGATACGCAGTATTTT,CASSVKGTYTDTQYF
TRBJ2-7,.,TRBD1,TRBV9,TGTGCCACTCAGTTCAAGGGGGACAGGGGAGGCGAGCAGTACTTC,CATQFKGDRGGEQYF
TRBJ1-1,.,TRBD1,TRBV4-1,TGCGCCAGCAGGGAGGAATACAGGGGTAATACTGAAGCTTTCTTT,CASREEYRGNTEAFF
TRBJ1-2,few,TRBD1,TRBV30,TGTGCCTGGAGTTTTACCGGGACAGGGGATGGCTACACCTTC,CAWSFTGTGDGYTF
TRBJ2-7,.,TRBD2,TRBV25-1,TGTGCCAGCAGTGAAGGGGAGGGGCTCTACGAGCAGTACTTC,CASSEGEGLYEQYF
TRBJ2-2,few,.,TRBV15,TGTGCCACCAGCAGAGAATCTAGCGCTTACGCCGGGGAGCTGTTTTTT,CATSRESSAYAGELFF
TRBJ1-4,.,TRBD1,TRBV2,TGTGCACTAAGAGGGACAGGGACGTTGGATGAAAAACTGTTTTTT,CALRGTGTLDEKLFF
TRBJ2-1,.,.,TRBV5-4,TGTGCCAGCAGCTTGGGAGGCGGGGGCGGGCGCAATGAGCAGTTCTTC,CASSLGGGGGRNEQFF
TRBJ2-1,.,.,TRBV5-1,TGCACCAGCAGCTTGTCTAGCAGCCACAATGAGCAGTTCTTC,CTSSLSSSHNEQFF
TRBJ1-5,few,.,TRBV7-9,TGTGCCAGCAGCCTCCAGACAGGCGATTCGTCGCCCCAGCATTTT,CASSLQTGDSSPQHF
TRBJ1-1,once,.,TRBV5-4,TGTGCCAGCAGCTTGGCAATGAACCCTAGTGAAGCTTTCTTT,CASSLAMNPSEAFF
TRBJ1-1,.,TRBD1,TRBV30,TGTGCCTGGAGTAGCTACAGGGGGCGGAACACTGAAGCTTTCTTT,CAWSSYRGRNTEAFF
TRBJ2-2,.,TRBD1,TRBV6-4,TGTGCCAGCAGTGCGACAGGGGTCGGGGAGCTGTTTTTT,CASSATGVGELFF
TRBJ1-1,few,.,TRBV30,TGTGCCTGGAGTGGGGACATGGGCCCGAGGGTGACTACTGAAGCTTTCTTT,CAWSGDMGPRVTTEAFF
TRBJ1-5,.,TRBD1,TRBV7-8,TGTGCCAGCAGCTGGCTGGACAGGGGGATTAGCAATCAGCCCCAGCATTTT,CASSWLDRGISNQPQHF
TRBJ1-1,.,.,TRBV5-1,TGCGCCAGCAGCTGGAGGGACCAACAGAACACTGAAGCTTTCTTT,CASSWRDQQNTEAFF
TRBJ2-5,.,.,TRBV15,TGTGCCACCAGTGAGGGCCGAATGGAGACCCAGTACTTC,CATSEGRMETQYF
TRBJ2-2,.,TRBD2,TRBV27,TGTGCCAGCAGTTGGGGGGGAAGGGTGCACACCGGGGAGCTGTTTTTT,CASSWGGRVHTGELFF
TRBJ2-1,.,.,TRBV4-1,TGCGCCAGCAGCCAATTACCCTTACTGGAGCAGTTCTTC,CASSQLPLLEQFF
TRBJ2-2,once,.,TRBV5-1,TGCGCCAGCAGCTTGAGGAGGGATGCCGGGGAGCTGTTTTTT,CASSLRRDAGELFF
TRBJ1-4,.,.,TRBV11-2,TGTGCCAGCAGCTTAAGTTTAGCGGATGAAAAACTGTTTTTT,CASSLSLADEKLFF
TRBJ1-4,few,.,TRBV5-5,TGTGCCAGCAGCTTGTCCGGGCGGGGTGAAAAACTGTTTTTT,CASSLSGRGEKLFF
TRBJ2-3,.,TRBD2,TRBV11-2,TGTGCCAGCAGCTTAGATAGATTAGCGGGACCTAGCACAGATACGCAGTATTTT,CASSLDRLAGPSTDTQYF
TRBJ1-2,.,TRBD1,TRBV4-1,TGCGCCAGCAGCCCCAGGGGGCAGTCCTATGGCTACACCTTC,CASSPRGQSYGYTF
TRBJ2-5,once,.,TRBV5-1,TGCGCCAGCCGACGCGGTCTCCAAGAGACCCAGTACTTC,CASRRGLQETQYF
TRBJ2-2,.,TRBD2,TRBV6-6,TGTGCCAGCACCACGACTAGCGGGGTTCGGACCGGGGAGCTGTTTTTT,CASTTTSGVRTGELFF
TRBJ1-1,.,.,TRBV6-6,TGTGCCAGCAGTTACATGGGTAGCCGCACTGAAGCTTTCTTT,CASSYMGSRTEAFF
TRBJ1-2,few,TRBD1,TRBV15,TGTGCCACCAGCAGAGATTCCGGGACAGGGGGAGGCTACACCTTC,CATSRDSGTGGGYTF
TRBJ2-1,.,.,TRBV2,TGTGCCAGCAGTGAAGTTCCTAACAATGAGCAGTTCTTC,CASSEVPNNEQFF
TRBJ1-1,.,.,TRBV27,TGTGCCAGCAGTTACGGGGGGGGATTGAACACTGAAGCTTTCTTT,CASSYGGGLNTEAFF
TRBJ2-3,.,.,TRBV6-4,TGTGCCAGCAGTGCTAGCGACACAGATACGCAGTATTTT,CASSASDTDTQYF
TRBJ1-6,.,TRBD1,TRBV27,TGTGCCAGCAGTTCTTCCGAGGGGGCGCTTAATTCACCCCTCCACTTT,CASSSSEGALNSPLHF
TRBJ2-7,once,.,TRBV7-7,TGTGCCAGCAGCCCCGGGGGTTCCTACGAGCAGTACTTC,CASSPGGSYEQYF
TRBJ2-7,.,.,TRBV29-1,TGCAGCGTTGAAGATGGGCAGGGCAGTCGTTACGAGCAGTACTTC,CSVEDGQGSRYEQYF
TRBJ1-1,.,.,TRBV5-6,TGTGCCAGCAGCTTGAGTGTTCGGGACACTGAAGCTTTCTTT,CASSLSVRDTEAFF
TRBJ2-7,.,.,TRBV6-1,TGTGCCAGCAGTGGACAGAACCACGAGCAGTACTTC,CASSGQNHEQYF
TRBJ1-6,few,.,TRBV30,TGTGCCTGGAGATTTTCCGGGACCTATAATTCACCCCTCCACTTT,CAWRFSGTYNSPLHF
TRBJ1-3,.,.,TRBV7-6,TGTGCCAGCAGCCGCGACAGCGACTCTGGAAACACCATATATTTT,CASSRDSDSGNTIYF
TRBJ2-7,few,TRBD1,TRBV2,TGTGCCAGCAGTGGCTCCGGACAGGGGATCAACGAGCAGTACTTC,CASSGSGQGINEQYF
TRBJ1-6,.,.,TRBV5-6,TGTGCCAGCAGCTTTTTCCGGGGGGCCGATAATTCACCCCTCCACTTT,CASSFFRGADNSPLHF
TRBJ1-1,.,.,TRBV6-5,TGTGCCAGCAGTTACTTTTCGGGAATCACTGAAGCTTTCTTT,CASSYFSGITEAFF
TRBJ2-3,.,TRBD1,TRBV18,TGTGCCAGCTCACCACAGACAGGGGTTTTTAGAGATACGCAGTATTTT,CASSPQTGVFRDTQYF
TRBJ2-7,.,TRBD2,TRBV5-4,TGTGCCAGCAGCTCGACTAGCGGGGGCACCTCCTACGAGCAGTACTTC,CASSSTSGGTSYEQYF
TRBJ2-2,.,.,TRBV29-1,TGCAGCGTTGAACTAAACCCGAACACCGGGGAGCTGTTTTTT,CSVELNPNTGELFF